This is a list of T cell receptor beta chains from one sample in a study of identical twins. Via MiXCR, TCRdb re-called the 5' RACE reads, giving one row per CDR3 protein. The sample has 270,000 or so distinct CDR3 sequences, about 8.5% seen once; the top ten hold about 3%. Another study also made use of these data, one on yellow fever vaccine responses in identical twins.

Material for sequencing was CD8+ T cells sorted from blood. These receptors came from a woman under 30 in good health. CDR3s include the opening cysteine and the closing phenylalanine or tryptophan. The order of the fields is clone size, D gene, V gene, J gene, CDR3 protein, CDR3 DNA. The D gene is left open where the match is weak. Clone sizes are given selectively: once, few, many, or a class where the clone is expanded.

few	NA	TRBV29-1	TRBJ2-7	CSVERVTDGEDYEQYF	TGCAGCGTTGAGCGGGTCACAGATGGGGAGGACTACGAGCAGTACTTC
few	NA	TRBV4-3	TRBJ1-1	CASSQDPSGNTEAFF	TGCGCCAGCAGCCAAGATCCGAGCGGGAACACTGAAGCTTTCTTT
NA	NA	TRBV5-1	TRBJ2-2	CASSLVRVLTGELFF	TGCGCCAGCAGCTTGGTCAGGGTCCTCACCGGGGAGCTGTTTTTT
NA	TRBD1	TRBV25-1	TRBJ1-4	CATSGQGAGEKLFF	TGTGCCACGTCTGGACAGGGGGCAGGTGAAAAACTGTTTTTT
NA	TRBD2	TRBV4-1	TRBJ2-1	CASSQDQSGGVYNEQFF	TGCGCCAGCAGCCAAGATCAAAGCGGGGGGGTTTACAATGAGCAGTTCTTC
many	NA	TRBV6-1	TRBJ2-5	CASSPGESETQYF	TGTGCCAGCAGTCCAGGGGAATCCGAGACCCAGTACTTC
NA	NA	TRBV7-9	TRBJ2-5	CASSLSTWEETQYF	TGTGCCAGCAGCTTATCTACATGGGAAGAGACCCAGTACTTC
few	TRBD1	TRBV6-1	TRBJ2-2	CASSPQGAGGELFF	TGTGCCAGCAGTCCACAGGGGGCGGGCGGGGAGCTGTTTTTT
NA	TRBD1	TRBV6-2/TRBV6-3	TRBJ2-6	CASSSPFGTGVGANVLTF	TGTGCCAGCAGTTCCCCCTTTGGGACAGGGGTCGGGGCCAACGTCCTGACTTTC
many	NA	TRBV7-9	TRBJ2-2	CASSGAGGSATGELFF	TGTGCCAGCAGCGGTGCTGGGGGGTCGGCCACCGGGGAGCTGTTTTTT
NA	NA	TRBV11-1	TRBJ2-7	CASSPALSSYEQYF	TGTGCCAGCAGCCCCGCCCTATCGTCCTACGAGCAGTACTTC
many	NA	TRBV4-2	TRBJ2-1	CATQRGGPENEQFF	TGTGCCACCCAGAGGGGGGGGCCGGAAAATGAGCAGTTCTTC
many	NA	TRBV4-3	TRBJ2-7	CASSQVPESYEQYF	TGCGCCAGCAGCCAAGTACCGGAGTCCTACGAGCAGTACTTC
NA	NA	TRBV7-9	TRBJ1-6	CASSAFNKREDSPLHF	TGTGCCAGCAGCGCCTTCAATAAGCGGGAGGATTCACCCCTCCACTTT
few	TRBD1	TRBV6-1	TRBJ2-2	CASSEARTGLLNTGELFF	TGTGCCAGCAGTGAAGCCCGGACAGGCCTTCTGAACACCGGGGAGCTGTTTTTT
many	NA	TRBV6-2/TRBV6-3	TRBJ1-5	CASSYSGENQPQHF	TGTGCCAGCAGTTACTCGGGGGAAAACCAGCCCCAGCATTTT
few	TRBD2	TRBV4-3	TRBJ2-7	CASSQGPEAGGNIYEQYF	TGCGCCAGCAGCCAAGGACCGGAGGCGGGAGGGAATATTTACGAGCAGTACTTC
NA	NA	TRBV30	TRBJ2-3	CVWKAGESTDTQYF	TGTGTCTGGAAGGCAGGGGAGAGCACAGATACGCAGTATTTT
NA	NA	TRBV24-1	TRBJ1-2	CATSGGGPNYGYTF	TGTGCCACCAGTGGGGGAGGTCCTAACTATGGCTACACCTTC
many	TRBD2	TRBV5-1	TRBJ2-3	CASSPGLAGDTDTQYF	TGCGCCAGCAGCCCGGGACTAGCGGGAGATACAGATACGCAGTATTTT
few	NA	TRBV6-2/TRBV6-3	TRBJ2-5	CASSYFKAPQETQYF	TGTGCCAGCAGTTACTTCAAGGCGCCTCAAGAGACCCAGTACTTC
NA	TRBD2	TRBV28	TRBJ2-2	CASSFSVLLAGGPHNGELFF	TGTGCCAGCAGTTTTTCAGTTCTGCTAGCGGGAGGGCCGCACAACGGGGAGCTGTTTTTT
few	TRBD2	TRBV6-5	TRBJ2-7	CATDNGGGEQYF	TGTGCCACCGACAATGGGGGGGGCGAGCAGTACTTC
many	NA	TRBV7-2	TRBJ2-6	CASRGAGANVLTF	TGTGCCAGCAGGGGCGCTGGGGCCAACGTCCTGACTTTC
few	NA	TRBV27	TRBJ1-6	CASSLTGTPLHF	TGTGCCAGCAGTTTAACAGGCACACCCCTCCACTTT
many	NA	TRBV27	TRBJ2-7	CASSPTRDQSYEQYF	TGTGCCAGCAGTCCGACACGGGATCAGTCCTACGAGCAGTACTTC
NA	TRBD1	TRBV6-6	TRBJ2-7	CASGWDRGRPDLGQYF	TGTGCCAGCGGGTGGGACAGGGGGCGGCCAGATCTGGGGCAGTACTTC
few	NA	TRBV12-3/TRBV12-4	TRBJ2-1	CASSPDGSYNEQFF	TGTGCCAGCAGCCCCGACGGGAGTTACAATGAGCAGTTCTTC
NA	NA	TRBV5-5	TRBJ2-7	CASSLSRGLGYEQYF	TGTGCCAGCAGCCTTTCCAGGGGTTTAGGCTACGAGCAGTACTTC
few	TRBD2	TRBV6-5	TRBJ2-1	CASSFGLAGVSEQFF	TGTGCCAGCAGTTTTGGACTAGCGGGAGTTAGTGAGCAGTTCTTC
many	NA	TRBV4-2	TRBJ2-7	CASSQDLSRGTSYEQYF	TGTGCCAGCAGCCAGGACCTTAGTAGGGGGACCTCCTACGAGCAGTACTTC
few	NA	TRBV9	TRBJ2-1	CASSPTGTPGPYNEQFF	TGTGCCAGCAGCCCCACCGGGACACCGGGCCCCTACAATGAGCAGTTCTTC
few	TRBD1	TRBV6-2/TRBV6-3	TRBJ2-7	CASSWGTGDEQYF	TGTGCCAGCAGTTGGGGGACAGGGGACGAGCAGTACTTC
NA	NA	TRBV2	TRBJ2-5	CASSEVPGPKGTQYF	TGTGCCAGCAGTGAAGTTCCGGGGCCTAAAGGGACCCAGTACTTC
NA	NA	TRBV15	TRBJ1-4	CATSGTSPVTNEKLFF	TGTGCCACCAGCGGCACGAGTCCGGTAACTAATGAAAAACTGTTTTTT
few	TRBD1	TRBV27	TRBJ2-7	CASSLHGQGYEQYF	TGTGCCAGCAGTTTACATGGACAGGGCTACGAGCAGTACTTC
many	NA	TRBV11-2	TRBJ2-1	CASSLERSETRGNEQFF	TGTGCCAGCAGCTTAGAACGATCCGAGACTAGAGGTAATGAGCAGTTCTTC
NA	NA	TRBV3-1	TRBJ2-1	CASSQERGEQFF	TGTGCCAGCAGCCAAGAACGGGGTGAGCAGTTCTTC
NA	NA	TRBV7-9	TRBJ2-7	CASSFANEQYF	TGTGCCAGCAGCTTTGCGAACGAGCAGTACTTC
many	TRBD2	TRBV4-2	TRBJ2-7	CASSQGRLAGSEQYF	TGTGCCAGCAGCCAAGGGAGACTAGCGGGAAGCGAGCAGTACTTC
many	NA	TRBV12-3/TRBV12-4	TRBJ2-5	CASSPDLEETQYF	TGTGCCAGCAGTCCCGACTTGGAAGAGACCCAGTACTTC
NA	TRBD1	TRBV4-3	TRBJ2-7	CASSQDVDREGLYEQYF	TGCGCCAGCAGCCAAGACGTGGACAGGGAAGGGCTCTACGAGCAGTACTTC
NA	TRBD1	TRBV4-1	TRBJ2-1	CASSQRDRSSYNEQFF	TGCGCCAGCAGCCAACGGGACAGAAGCTCCTACAATGAGCAGTTCTTC
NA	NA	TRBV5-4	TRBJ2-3	CASSLLQGGGEWYF	TGTGCCAGCAGCTTGTTGCAGGGAGGTGGGGAATGGTATTTT
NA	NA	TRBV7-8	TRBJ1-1	CASSSPSGETEAFF	TGTGCCAGCAGCTCCCCATCGGGGGAGACTGAAGCTTTCTTT
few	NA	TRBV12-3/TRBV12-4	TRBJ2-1	CASLVAGGEQFF	TGTGCCAGCCTGGTAGCCGGAGGTGAGCAGTTCTTC
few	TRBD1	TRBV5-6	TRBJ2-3	CASSPGTGITDTQYF	TGTGCCAGCAGCCCGGGGACAGGGATCACAGATACGCAGTATTTT
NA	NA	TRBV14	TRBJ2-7	CASSQESRALYEQYF	TGTGCCAGCAGCCAAGAGTCAAGGGCTCTCTACGAGCAGTACTTC
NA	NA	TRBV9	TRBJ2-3	CASSVDLSGGYTDTQYF	TGTGCCAGCAGCGTAGATCTCTCTGGCGGCTACACAGATACGCAGTATTTT
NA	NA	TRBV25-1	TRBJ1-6	CASSDSAGVRRSPLHF	TGTGCCAGCAGTGATTCCGCCGGCGTCAGGAGATCACCCCTCCACTTT
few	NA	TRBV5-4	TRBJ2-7	CASRGGTSEQYF	TGTGCCAGCAGAGGGGGAACTAGCGAGCAGTACTTC
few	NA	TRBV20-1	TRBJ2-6	CSAREESHSGANVLTF	TGCAGTGCTAGGGAGGAAAGCCACTCTGGGGCCAACGTCCTGACTTTC
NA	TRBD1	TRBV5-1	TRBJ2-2	CASRMTGVVTGELFF	TGCGCCAGCAGGATGACAGGGGTTGTCACCGGGGAGCTGTTTTTT
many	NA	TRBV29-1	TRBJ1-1	CSVPRHDLNTEAFF	TGCAGCGTTCCAAGACACGACTTGAACACTGAAGCTTTCTTT
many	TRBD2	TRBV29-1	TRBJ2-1	CSVDGDYKNEQFF	TGCAGCGTTGATGGGGACTACAAGAATGAGCAGTTCTTC
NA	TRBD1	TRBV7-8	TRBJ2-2	CASSPPDRQNTGELFF	TGTGCCAGCAGCCCCCCGGACAGGCAGAACACCGGGGAGCTGTTTTTT
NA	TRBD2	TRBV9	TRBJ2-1	CASSVGTSGPNNEQFF	TGTGCCAGCAGCGTAGGTACTAGCGGACCCAACAATGAGCAGTTCTTC
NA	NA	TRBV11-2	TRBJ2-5	CASSSGQYQETQYF	TGTGCCAGCAGCTCCGGACAGTACCAAGAGACCCAGTACTTC